This is a list of T cell receptor beta chains from one sample in a study of T cell responses to AZD1222 COVID-19 vaccine. Some clones are missing from TCRdb's copy, which holds only in-frame ones; the method was immunoSEQ multiplex PCR. Of around 76,000 clones listed, 85% are singletons. The source material was peripheral blood, sampled on day 0 of AZD1222 vaccination. Source of these receptors: an adult in good health. Each CDR3 is given with its conserved first and last residue. Fields, in order: V gene, CDR3 length, J gene, CDR3 protein.

TRBV7-3	14	TRBJ2-3	CASSRAQGGDTQYF
TRBV5-1	14	TRBJ2-5	CASSFTPGQETQYF
TRBV27	17	TRBJ2-3	CASSLRGLAGYTDTQYF
TRBV5-6	16	TRBJ2-5	CASSWTLQGGQETQYF
TRBV11-2	15	TRBJ2-3	CASSLPWGGYDTQYF
TRBV9	15	TRBJ1-3	CASTEGQSSGNTIYF
TRBV11-2	16	TRBJ1-1	CASSLAERGIGTEAFF
TRBV12-3/TRBV12-4	12	TRBJ1-5	CASTGGRQPQHF
TRBV7-2	14	TRBJ2-2	CASSIGTNTGELFF
TRBV9	13	TRBJ2-7	CASSVDTSYEQYF
TRBV29-1	12	TRBJ1-5	CSAGYSNQPQHF
TRBV7-9	15	TRBJ1-1	CASSLGIAGDTEAFF
TRBV5-4	13	TRBJ1-6	CASSQGQNSPLHF
TRBV6-6	14	TRBJ2-3	CASTRGGVPDTQYF
TRBV15	17	TRBJ2-2	CATSRGGPRMNTGELFF
TRBV7-2	17	TRBJ2-7	CASSLAPLSGGSYEQYF
TRBV6-5	13	TRBJ1-5	CASSYSSNQPQHF
TRBV5-3	14	TRBJ1-5	CARSLVSSNQPQHF
TRBV5-6	15	TRBJ2-5	CASSLDGLVGETQYF
TRBV14	14	TRBJ1-5	CASSEGNLNQPQHF
TRBV5-6	15	TRBJ1-6	CASSISSSYNSPLHF
TRBV5-8	16	TRBJ2-3	CASSLASTSSTDTQYF
TRBV7-3	13	TRBJ1-3	CASSLTPGNTIYF
TRBV6-6	16	TRBJ1-4	CASIPRMTAGNEKLFF
TRBV29-1	13	TRBJ1-1	CSVDPGQGREAFF
TRBV5-4	14	TRBJ1-5	CASSYDRDNQPQHF
TRBV6-5	14	TRBJ2-7	CASSYAGGSYEQYF
TRBV4-3	18	TRBJ1-6	CASSQGIRGSSYNSPLHF
TRBV21-1	15	TRBJ1-6	CARPTGTGEPSPLHF
TRBV15	16	TRBJ1-5	CATSRDDRGVHQPQHF
TRBV7-2	15	TRBJ1-1	CASSPKGGVGTEAFF
TRBV4-1	15	TRBJ1-5	CASSQRGNSNQPQHF
TRBV12-5	15	TRBJ1-5	CASGSGDAGNQPQHF
TRBV9	12	TRBJ2-1	CASSLQPNEQFF
TRBV4-3	17	TRBJ2-3	CASSHQADTASTDTQYF
TRBV19	11	TRBJ2-1	CAGGTYNEQFF
TRBV7-9	15	TRBJ1-1	CASSPGLNTNTEAFF
TRBV11-3	13	TRBJ2-2	CASSLEGLGELFF
TRBV27	15	TRBJ2-1	CASSVTSGGSIEQFF
TRBV7-3	13	TRBJ2-5	CASSQGYQETQYF
TRBV6-4	14	TRBJ2-1	CASSVGISYNEQFF
TRBV7-8	11	TRBJ1-5	CASSLRGPQHF
TRBV29-1	14	TRBJ2-3	CSVEGVAGADTQYF
TRBV28	12	TRBJ1-4	CASGTGREKLFF
TRBV11-3	17	TRBJ2-3	CASSLDLAGGLTDTQYF
TRBV18	11	TRBJ1-1	CASSQNTEAFF
TRBV3-1/TRBV3-2	15	TRBJ1-1	CASSQWGQGNTEAFF
TRBV3-1/TRBV3-2	11	TRBJ2-5	CASSQVETQYF